This T cell receptor (beta chain) was sequenced for a study of glioma-infiltrating T cells after dendritic cell vaccination. General observations from the study: The cohort had few patients with full blood and tumor sets.

Clones were sequenced by immunoSEQ multiplex PCR, and TCRdb holds only the in-frame ones, with some missing. The sample records 80,000 to 100,000 clones, about 80% being singletons. To note about this clone: No antigen is known for it.

This CDR3 is built from 18 residues. Germline loops: CDR1 KGHSH, CDR2 LQKENI. Between the trimmed V and J ends, which lost 3 bases and 0 bases, there was a span of 21 bases. V gene TRBV18 combines with J gene TRBJ2-7; D possibly corresponds to TRBD2 (6 bases). The sequencing used blood, collected before dendritic cell vaccination. The clonotype comes from a human donor with glioblastoma. CDR3 amino acids: CASSPGISKRVTSYEQYF. The CDR3 DNA reads as TGTGCCAGCTCACCGGGGATATCGAAGCGGGTCACCTCCTACGAGCAGTACTTC. Together with reference TRBV18 and TRBJ2-7, the CDR3 gives the full variable domain: NAGVMQNPRHLVRRRGQEARLRCSPMKGHSHVYWYRQLPEEGLKFMVYLQKENIIDESGMPKERFSAEFPKEGPSILRIQQVVRGDSAAYFCASSPGISKRVTSYEQYFGPGTRLTVT.